This is a list of T cell receptor beta chains from one sample in a study of read filtering for tumor transcriptome and immune sequencing. TCRdb analysed the reads with MiXCR anew, one entry per CDR3 protein. The sample holds tens of thousands of distinct CDR3 sequences, less than 20% seen once. The sequenced sample consisted of a population of CD138-negative cells sorted from bone marrow. These receptors originate from a donor at least 40 years old with multiple myeloma. The CDR3 runs from the conserved cysteine through the conserved F or W. The D gene is left open where the match is weak. Where a row states a size, it is once, few, many or the class of an expanded clone; other rows omit it.

D	V	J	size	CDR3	DNA
NA	TRBV5-1	TRBJ2-3	NA	CASSSPELDTQYF	TGCGCCAGCAGCTCGCCCGAGTTAGATACGCAGTATTTT
TRBD2	TRBV24-1	TRBJ2-1	many	CATSDLRASGAYNEQFF	TGTGCCACCAGTGATTTGAGGGCTAGCGGAGCCTACAATGAGCAGTTCTTC
NA	TRBV28	TRBJ1-1	many	CASSSQPIPEAFF	TGTGCCAGCAGTTCTCAGCCCATCCCTGAAGCTTTCTTT
NA	TRBV10-2	TRBJ2-7	many	CASSEGSSYEQYF	TGCGCCAGCAGTGAAGGCAGCTCCTACGAGCAGTACTTC
NA	TRBV29-1	TRBJ2-5	many	CSAERQADEETQYF	TGCAGCGCTGAAAGACAGGCCGATGAAGAGACCCAGTACTTC
TRBD2	TRBV9	TRBJ2-1	many	CASSVAAGGGHNEQFF	TGTGCCAGCAGCGTAGCTGCGGGGGGAGGTCACAATGAGCAGTTCTTC
TRBD2	TRBV20-1	TRBJ2-3	many	CSARLAGGSDTQYF	TGCAGTGCTAGACTAGCGGGAGGGTCAGATACGCAGTATTTT
TRBD2	TRBV2	TRBJ2-5	many	CASSEHGLAGETQYF	TGTGCCAGCAGTGAACACGGACTAGCGGGAGAGACCCAGTACTTC
NA	TRBV11-2	TRBJ2-3	NA	CASSLGPTVTQYF	TGTGCCAGCAGCTTAGGACCCACAGTTACGCAGTATTTT
NA	TRBV12-3/TRBV12-4	TRBJ2-7	many	CASSFGDSYEQCF	TGTGCCAGCAGTTTTGGGGACTCCTACGAGCAGTGCTTC
NA	TRBV4-1	TRBJ1-6	many	CASSQNWADNSPLHF	TGCGCCAGCAGCCAAAATTGGGCTGATAATTCACCCCTCCACTTT
TRBD2	TRBV20-1	TRBJ2-5	NA	CSAKVTSGRGVQETQYF	TGCAGTGCCAAGGTTACTAGCGGGAGGGGAGTACAAGAGACCCAGTACTTC
TRBD2	TRBV19	TRBJ2-7	many	CASSEGLAGGTYEQYF	TGTGCCAGTAGCGAGGGACTAGCGGGAGGAACCTACGAGCAGTACTTC
NA	TRBV20-1	TRBJ1-5	many	CSARRDTNQPQHF	TGCAGTGCTAGAAGGGACACCAATCAGCCCCAGCATTTT
NA	TRBV11-2	TRBJ2-7	many	CASSLDAGGPYEQYF	TGTGCCAGCAGCTTAGATGCCGGGGGGCCCTACGAGCAGTACTTC
NA	TRBV5-1	TRBJ2-5	many	CASNFPGVQETQYF	TGCGCCAGCAATTTCCCGGGCGTTCAAGAGACCCAGTACTTC
NA	TRBV28	TRBJ1-4	many	CASSKKQGNEKLFF	TGTGCCAGCAGTAAAAAACAGGGAAATGAAAAACTGTTTTTT
TRBD2	TRBV29-1	TRBJ2-7	many	CSVISGTPGTSGFYEQYF	TGCAGCGTAATTTCCGGGACACCGGGGACTAGCGGATTTTACGAGCAGTACTTC
TRBD1	TRBV3-1	TRBJ2-1	many	CASSQDLGQSYNEQFF	TGTGCCAGCAGCCAAGATTTGGGACAGTCCTACAATGAGCAGTTCTTC
NA	TRBV4-2	TRBJ1-5	many	CASSQAEGGSNQPQHF	TGTGCCAGCAGCCAAGCTGAGGGGGGTAGCAATCAGCCCCAGCATTTT
TRBD1	TRBV5-6	TRBJ2-7	few	CASSGPRRIKTGEGCEQYF	TGTGCCAGCAGCGGACCTCGACGCATCAAAACAGGGGAAGGCTGCGAGCAGTACTTC
NA	TRBV18	TRBJ1-2	many	CASSPDLKGYSGYTF	TGTGCCAGCTCACCCGACTTGAAAGGTTACTCTGGCTACACCTTC
TRBD1	TRBV15	TRBJ1-4	many	CATSEKTGGQKLFF	TGTGCCACCAGCGAGAAGACAGGGGGCCAAAAACTGTTTTTT
TRBD2	TRBV11-2	TRBJ2-3	many	CASSFLTSGITDTQYF	TGTGCCAGCAGCTTCCTGACTAGCGGGATCACAGATACGCAGTATTTT